This TCR beta chain was captured in a study of graft-versus-host responses after intestinal transplantation. On the study more broadly: Each of the recipients got a multivisceral, liver-intestinal, or isolated intestinal transplant. Induction with anti-thymocyte globulin, then tacrolimus and steroids for around three years, was given to all recipients.

Responders labeled with CFSE (approximately 200,000) were plated with approximately 200,000 irradiated, violet-dye-labeled stimulators. CDR3 length: 15 amino acids. Trimming stripped 0 bases from V and 1 base from J, with 11 bases between. Germline loops: CDR1 SGDLS, CDR2 YYNGEE. Method: immunoSEQ multiplex PCR; TCRdb's copy keeps in-frame clones and lacks some. The sample shows under 15,000 clones, 30% of them seen only once. The chain recombines TRBV9 with TRBJ2-7; perhaps D is TRBD1 or TRBD2 (6 bases each). The receptor's source is a human patient who received an intestinal transplant. The sequences come from alloreactive CD8+ T cells from a mixed lymphocyte reaction culture, collected before intestinal transplant. The subset here: CFSE-low proliferating T cells sorted from approximately 6-day pre-transplant mixed lymphocyte reaction (GvH or HvG direction). The CDR3 DNA is TGTGCCAGCAGCGTAGGGTGGGGGGCGTCCTACGAGCAGTACTTC. This sequence encodes CASSVGWGASYEQYF.